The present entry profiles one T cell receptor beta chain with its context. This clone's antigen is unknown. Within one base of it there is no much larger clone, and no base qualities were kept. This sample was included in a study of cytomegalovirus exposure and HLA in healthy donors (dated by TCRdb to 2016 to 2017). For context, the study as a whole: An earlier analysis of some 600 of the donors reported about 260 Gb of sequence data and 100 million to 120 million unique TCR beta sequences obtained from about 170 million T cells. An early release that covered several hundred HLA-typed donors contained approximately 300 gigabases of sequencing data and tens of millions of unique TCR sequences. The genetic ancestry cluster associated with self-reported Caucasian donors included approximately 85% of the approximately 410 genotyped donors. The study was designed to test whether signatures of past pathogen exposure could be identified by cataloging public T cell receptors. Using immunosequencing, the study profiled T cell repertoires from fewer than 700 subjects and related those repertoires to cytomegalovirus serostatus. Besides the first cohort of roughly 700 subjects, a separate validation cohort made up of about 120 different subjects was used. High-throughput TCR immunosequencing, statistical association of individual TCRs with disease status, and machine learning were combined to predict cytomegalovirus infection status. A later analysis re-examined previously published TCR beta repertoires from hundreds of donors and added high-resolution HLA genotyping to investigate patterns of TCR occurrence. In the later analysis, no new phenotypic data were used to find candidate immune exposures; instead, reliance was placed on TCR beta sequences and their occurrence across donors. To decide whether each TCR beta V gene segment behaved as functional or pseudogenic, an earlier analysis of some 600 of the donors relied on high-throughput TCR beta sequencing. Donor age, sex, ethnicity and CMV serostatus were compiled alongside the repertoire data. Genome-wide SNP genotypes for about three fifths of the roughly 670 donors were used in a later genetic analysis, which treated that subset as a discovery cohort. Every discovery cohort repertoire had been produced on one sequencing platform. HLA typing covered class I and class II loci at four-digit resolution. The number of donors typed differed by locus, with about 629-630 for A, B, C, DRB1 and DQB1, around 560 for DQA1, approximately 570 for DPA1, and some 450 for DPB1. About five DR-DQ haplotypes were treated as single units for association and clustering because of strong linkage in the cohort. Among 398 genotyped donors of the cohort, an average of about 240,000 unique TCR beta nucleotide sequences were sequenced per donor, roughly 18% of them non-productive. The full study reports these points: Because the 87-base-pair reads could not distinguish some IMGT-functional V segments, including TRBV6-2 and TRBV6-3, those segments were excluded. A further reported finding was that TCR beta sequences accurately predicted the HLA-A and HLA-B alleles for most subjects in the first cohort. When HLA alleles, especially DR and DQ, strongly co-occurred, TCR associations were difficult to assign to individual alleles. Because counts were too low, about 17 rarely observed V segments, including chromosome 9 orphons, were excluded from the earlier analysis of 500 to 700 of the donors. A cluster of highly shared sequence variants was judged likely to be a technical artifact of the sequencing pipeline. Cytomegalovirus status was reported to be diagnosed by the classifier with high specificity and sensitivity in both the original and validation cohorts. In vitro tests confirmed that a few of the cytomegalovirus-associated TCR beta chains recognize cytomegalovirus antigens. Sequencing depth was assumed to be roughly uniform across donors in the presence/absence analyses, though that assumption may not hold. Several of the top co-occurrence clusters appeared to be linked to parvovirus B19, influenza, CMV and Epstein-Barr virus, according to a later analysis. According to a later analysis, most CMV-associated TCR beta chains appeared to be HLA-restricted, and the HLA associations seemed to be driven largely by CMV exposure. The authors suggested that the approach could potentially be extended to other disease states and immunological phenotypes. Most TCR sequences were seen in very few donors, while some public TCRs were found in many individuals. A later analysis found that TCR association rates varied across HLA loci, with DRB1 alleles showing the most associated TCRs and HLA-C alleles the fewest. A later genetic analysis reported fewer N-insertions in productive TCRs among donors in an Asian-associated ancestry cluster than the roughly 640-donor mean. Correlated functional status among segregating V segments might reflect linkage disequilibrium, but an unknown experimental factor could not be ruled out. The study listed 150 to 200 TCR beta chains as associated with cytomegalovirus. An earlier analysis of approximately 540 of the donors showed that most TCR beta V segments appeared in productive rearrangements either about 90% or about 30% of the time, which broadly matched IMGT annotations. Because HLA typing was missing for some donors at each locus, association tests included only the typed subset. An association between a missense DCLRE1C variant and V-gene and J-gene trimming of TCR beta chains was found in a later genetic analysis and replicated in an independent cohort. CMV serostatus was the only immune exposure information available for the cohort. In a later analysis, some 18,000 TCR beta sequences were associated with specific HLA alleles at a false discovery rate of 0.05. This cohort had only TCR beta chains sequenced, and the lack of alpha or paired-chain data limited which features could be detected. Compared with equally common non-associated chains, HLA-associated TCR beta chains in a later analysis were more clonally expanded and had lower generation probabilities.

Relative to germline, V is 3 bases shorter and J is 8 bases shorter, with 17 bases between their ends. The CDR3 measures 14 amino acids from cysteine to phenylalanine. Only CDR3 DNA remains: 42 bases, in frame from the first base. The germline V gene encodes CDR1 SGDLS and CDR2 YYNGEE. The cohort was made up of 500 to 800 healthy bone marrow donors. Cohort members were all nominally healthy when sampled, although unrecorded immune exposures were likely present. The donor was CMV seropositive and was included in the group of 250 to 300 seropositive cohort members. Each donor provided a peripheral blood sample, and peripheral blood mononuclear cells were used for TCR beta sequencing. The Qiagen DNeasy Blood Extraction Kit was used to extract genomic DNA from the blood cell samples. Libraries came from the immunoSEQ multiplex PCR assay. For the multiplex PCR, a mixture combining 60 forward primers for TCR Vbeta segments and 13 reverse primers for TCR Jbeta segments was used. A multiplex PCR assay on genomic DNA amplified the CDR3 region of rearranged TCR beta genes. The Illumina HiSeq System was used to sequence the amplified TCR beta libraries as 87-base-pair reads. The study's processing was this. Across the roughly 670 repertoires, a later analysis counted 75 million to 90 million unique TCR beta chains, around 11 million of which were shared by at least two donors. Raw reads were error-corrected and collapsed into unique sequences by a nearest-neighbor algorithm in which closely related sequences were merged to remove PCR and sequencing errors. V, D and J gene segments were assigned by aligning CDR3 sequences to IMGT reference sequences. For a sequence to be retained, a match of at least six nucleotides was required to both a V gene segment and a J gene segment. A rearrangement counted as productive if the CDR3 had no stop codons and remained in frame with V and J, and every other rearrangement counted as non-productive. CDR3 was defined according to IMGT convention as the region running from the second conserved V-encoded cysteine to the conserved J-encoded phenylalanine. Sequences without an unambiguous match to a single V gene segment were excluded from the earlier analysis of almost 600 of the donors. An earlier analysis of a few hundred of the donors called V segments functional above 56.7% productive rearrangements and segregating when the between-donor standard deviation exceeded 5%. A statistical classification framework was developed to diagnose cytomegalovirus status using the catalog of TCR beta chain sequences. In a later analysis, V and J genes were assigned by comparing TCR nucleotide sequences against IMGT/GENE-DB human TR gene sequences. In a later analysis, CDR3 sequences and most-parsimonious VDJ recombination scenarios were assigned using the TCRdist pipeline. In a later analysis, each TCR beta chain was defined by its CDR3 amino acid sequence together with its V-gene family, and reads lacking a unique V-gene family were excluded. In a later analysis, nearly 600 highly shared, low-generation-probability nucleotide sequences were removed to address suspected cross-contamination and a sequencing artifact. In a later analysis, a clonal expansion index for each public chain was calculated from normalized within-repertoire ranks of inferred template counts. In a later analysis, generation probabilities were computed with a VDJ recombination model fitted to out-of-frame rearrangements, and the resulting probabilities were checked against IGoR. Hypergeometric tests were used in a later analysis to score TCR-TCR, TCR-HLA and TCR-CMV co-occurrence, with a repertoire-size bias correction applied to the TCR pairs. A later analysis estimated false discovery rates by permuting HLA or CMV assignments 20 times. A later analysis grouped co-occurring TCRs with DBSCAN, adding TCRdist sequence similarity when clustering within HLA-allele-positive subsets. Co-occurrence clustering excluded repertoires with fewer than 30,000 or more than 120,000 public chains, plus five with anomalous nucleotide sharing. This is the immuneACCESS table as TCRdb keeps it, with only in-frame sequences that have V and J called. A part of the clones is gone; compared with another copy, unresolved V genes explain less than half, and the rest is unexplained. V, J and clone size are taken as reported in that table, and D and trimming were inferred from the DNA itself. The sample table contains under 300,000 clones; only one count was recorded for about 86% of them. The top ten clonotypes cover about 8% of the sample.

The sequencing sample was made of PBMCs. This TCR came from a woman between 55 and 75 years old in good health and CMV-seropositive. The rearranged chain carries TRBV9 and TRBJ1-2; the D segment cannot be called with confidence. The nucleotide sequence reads TGTGCCAGCAGCGCGGACGTTCGGGGAGGGGGCTACACCTTC. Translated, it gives CASSADVRGGGYTF.